This T cell receptor beta chain was profiled in a study of human T cells and chemical hapten exposure. Study-level background: There were weekly diphenylcyclopropenone doses to the scalp for patients throughout the roughly 25-week study.

Details on this clonotype: Its antigen is currently unknown.

TCRdb redid the calling of the RACE reads with MiXCR, one entry per CDR3 protein. This repertoire shows around 75,000 distinct CDR3 sequences, over 9.5% found once; its top ten account for 3.5%. Whole-study results and caveats: Expanded TCRs were compared with controls, and the expanded TCRs formed significantly more large CDR3 similarity clusters.

Germline CDR1 and CDR2: LNHNV and YYDKDF (reference sequence). V was cut by 0 bases and J by 16 bases, with 16 bases left in between. The CDR3 consists of 13 residues. Time point given: patch test 1, 2 weeks after DPC sensitization. Treatment of the sample: therapeutic diphenylcyclopropenone sensitization with weekly scalp DPC. The TCR originated in a woman aged 55-69 years with alopecia areata. Some clones in this sample may be carry-over from other donors' samples. The chain is built from TRBV15 and TRBJ2-1, with a tentative D call TRBD1 (5 bases). The starting material was whole blood, obtained in connection with sensitization to the hapten diphenylcyclopropenone (DPC). The CDR3 reads CATSRDQTAWLFF. The DNA for the CDR3 is TGTGCCACCAGCAGAGATCAGACAGCCTGGCTATTCTTC.